These 28 T cell receptor beta chains share one sample of origin, sequenced in a study of blood T cell repertoires in COVID-19. Sequencing was performed with immunoSEQ multiplex PCR; in TCRdb, only in-frame clones are kept and a portion is missing. The sample carries roughly 97,000 clones, approximately 91% recorded once. Sequenced sample: peripheral blood. The source is a human donor in a cohort sampled during active COVID-19.

CDR3 coding DNA: TGTGCCGGATCCCGGGACAAACACACAGATACGCAGTATTTT. This encodes CAGSRDKHTDTQYF. The chain has TRBV2 and TRBJ2-3; the D gene is possibly TRBD1 (6 bases). Trimming shortened V by 11 bases and J by 2 bases, and 17 bases separated the two germline ends. CDR1 is SNHLY, CDR2 FYNNEI, per germline. CDR3 length equals 14 residues. Complete variable domain (other parts from reference TRBV2 and TRBJ2-3): EPEVTQTPSHQVTQMGQEVILRCVPISNHLYFYWYRQILGQKVEFLVSFYNNEISEKSEIFDDQFSVERPDGSNFTLKIRSTKLEDSAMYFCAGSRDKHTDTQYFGPGTRLTVL.

The chain employs TRBV5-1 and TRBJ2-2, with unresolved D. CDR1 is SGHRS, CDR2 YFSETQ, per germline. The V end lost 7 bases, the J end lost 3 bases, and 10 bases lay between the germline ends. The CDR3 sequence is 13 residues long. Here the CDR3 DNA reads TGCGCCAGCTCCGGGTCGGACACCGGGGAGCTGTTTTTT. Its protein is CASSGSDTGELFF. Filled out from reference TRBV5-1 and TRBJ2-2, the complete variable domain reads KAGVTQTPRYLIKTRGQQVTLSCSPISGHRSVSWYQQTPGQGLQFLFEYFSETQRNKGNFPGRFSGRQFSNSRSEMNVSTLELGDSALYLCASSGSDTGELFFGEGSRLTVL.

The rearrangement links TRBV7-6 to TRBJ2-1; D is perhaps TRBD2 (6 bases). Germline-derived CDR1 and CDR2 are SGHVS and FNYEAQ. Trimming stripped 3 bases from V and 10 bases from J, with 13 bases between. The CDR3 totals 13 residues. As DNA, the CDR3 is TGTGCCAGCAGCTTTGGAGGAGGGGAAGAGCAGTTCTTC. It yields the protein CASSFGGGEEQFF.

The chain combines TRBV7-6 with TRBJ2-2, with D tentatively TRBD1 (6 bases). Trimming took off 5 bases at V and 6 bases at J, with 22 bases between the two ends. This CDR3 spans 17 amino acids. The germline V gene has CDR1 SGHVS and CDR2 FNYEAQ. The CDR3 DNA follows: TGTGCCAGCAGCCCCGGACGGTCAGGGGTCATAGCCGGGGAGCTGTTTTTT. Translation gives CASSPGRSGVIAGELFF.

The gene calls are TRBV5-5 and TRBJ1-2; a possible D gene is TRBD1 (6 bases). CDR1 and CDR2 from the germline V gene are SGHKS and YYEKEE (reference sequence). CDR3 length: 13 amino acids. The V and J ends lost 4 bases and 12 bases respectively, with 19 bases between them. CDR3 protein: CASSPGTPVRNTF. The CDR3 DNA reads TGTGCCAGCAGCCCCGGGACACCGGTGAGGAACACCTTC.

The chain employs TRBV18 and TRBJ1-1; 7 nucleotides match TRBD1. The V and J ends lost 4 bases and 8 bases, in that order; junction bases with no gene match: 4. This CDR3 is built from 12 residues. CDR1 is KGHSH, CDR2 LQKENI, per germline. The CDR3 spells CASSQGAREAFF. As DNA, the CDR3 is TGTGCCAGCTCACAGGGGGCCAGGGAAGCTTTCTTT.

The DNA for the CDR3 is TGTGCCAGCAGTGAAGTTGGGCTCACCAGCACAGATACGCAGTATTTT. It codes for CASSEVGLTSTDTQYF. The V and J genes are TRBV2 and TRBJ2-3, with unresolved D. Trimming removed 1 base from V and 0 bases from J, with 11 bases in between. The CDR3 loop spans 16 amino acids. Germline lookup yields CDR1 SNHLY and CDR2 FYNNEI. The full variable domain, its missing parts supplied by reference TRBV2 and TRBJ2-3, is EPEVTQTPSHQVTQMGQEVILRCVPISNHLYFYWYRQILGQKVEFLVSFYNNEISEKSEIFDDQFSVERPDGSNFTLKIRSTKLEDSAMYFCASSEVGLTSTDTQYFGPGTRLTVL.

The J gene is TRBJ1-2, the V gene TRBV7-2, with TRBD1 matching over 8 bases. The CDR3 loop spans 13 amino acids. V lost 6 bases, J lost 4 bases, and 4 bases stayed unmatched. The V gene's germline CDR1 is SGHTA and CDR2 FQGNSA. The CDR3 coding sequence is TGTGCCAGCAGAGGACAGGGTTCCTATGGCTACACCTTC. It specifies CASRGQGSYGYTF.

This chain links TRBV7-3 with TRBJ2-7, with 8 bases identical to TRBD2. Germline CDR1 reads SGHTA; CDR2 reads FQGTGA. V gave up 5 bases and J gave up 3 bases; unmatched junction bases: 6. The CDR3 spans 14 residues. The CDR3: CASSRTSGHYEQYF. The CDR3 nucleotides read TGTGCCAGCAGCCGTACTAGCGGCCACTACGAGCAGTACTTC.

This chain links TRBV28 with TRBJ2-5; 8 bases line up with TRBD2. CDR1 is MDHEN, CDR2 SYDVKM, per germline. The CDR3 spans 15 residues. Trimming at V came to 7 bases and at J to 0 bases, leaving 7 bases not matched to a gene. CDR3 nucleotides: TGTGCCAGCAACCGGGGGGGGAGGAACCAAGAGACCCAGTACTTC. Its protein product is CASNRGGRNQETQYF.

This sequence joins TRBV12-5 and TRBJ2-7; 7 positions agree with TRBD1. The CDR3 covers 15 residues. CDR1 and CDR2 (germline): LGHNT, FRNRAP. V shed 0 bases, J shed 2 bases, and the junction held 4 bases outside the gene matches. The DNA of the CDR3 is TGTGCTAGTGGTTTGGTAGGGGGCATTGCCTACGAGCAGTACTTC. This encodes CASGLVGGIAYEQYF.

This clone was seen once. V and J are TRBV5-1 and TRBJ2-5, with a tentative D call TRBD2 (7 bases). The V and J ends lost 3 bases and 5 bases respectively, with 14 bases between them. The CDR3 runs 14 residues. The germline CDR1 and CDR2 sequences are SGHRS and YFSETQ. The CDR3 reads CASSSAGAGETQYF. CDR3 sequence (DNA): TGCGCCAGCAGCTCCGCGGGGGCAGGGGAGACCCAGTACTTC.

This chain links TRBV28 with TRBJ1-5; TRBD1 is a possible D gene (5 bases). Germline values: CDR1 MDHEN, CDR2 SYDVKM. The CDR3 totals 16 residues. Deletions cut 6 bases from V and 0 bases from J, with 15 bases between. This chain's CDR3 is CASRQGGGYSNQPQHF. The CDR3 DNA follows: TGTGCCAGCAGGCAGGGCGGTGGATATAGCAATCAGCCCCAGCATTTT.

This chain uses TRBV13 with TRBJ1-1; 9 bases agree with TRBD1. CDR3 size: 21 residues. J lost 1 base, V lost 4 bases, and 22 bases had no gene match. Looked up from germline, CDR1 is PRHDT and CDR2 is FYEKMQ (reference sequence). The CDR3 nucleotides read TGTGCCAGCAGCTCCGCCGGGACAGGGTGGTTCGGTCCTCCGCCGAACACTGAAGCTTTCTTT. It yields the protein CASSSAGTGWFGPPPNTEAFF.

The genes are TRBV5-5 and TRBJ1-2, with 9 bases fitting TRBD1. V lost 4 bases, J lost 5 bases, and 6 bases stayed unmatched. The CDR3 sequence is 14 residues long. Germline V gives CDR1 SGHKS, CDR2 YYEKEE (reference sequence). For the CDR3, the DNA is TGTGCCAGCAGCGGACAGACAGGGGGGTATGGCTACACCTTC. Translation: CASSGQTGGYGYTF.

As concerns this clone: The sample carries other DNA sequences with the same CDR3. The chain combines TRBV5-1 with TRBJ2-3; D gene ambiguous. Between the trimmed V and J ends, which lost 0 bases and 6 bases, there was a span of 5 bases. From germline, CDR1 is SGHRS and CDR2 YFSETQ. The CDR3 totals 12 residues. In DNA, the CDR3 is TGCGCCAGCAGCTTGGAACGGGATACGCAGTATTTT. Translating it yields CASSLERDTQYF.

This sequence joins TRBV28 and TRBJ2-1; TRBD2 aligns across 8 bases. The CDR3 runs 15 residues. Germline V gene lookup returns CDR1 MDHEN and CDR2 SYDVKM. After removal of 5 bases from V and 2 bases from J, the junction contained 5 bases not matched to a gene. In DNA form, the CDR3 reads TGTGCCAGCAGTCCAGCGGGAGAACCCTACAATGAGCAGTTCTTC. Protein product: CASSPAGEPYNEQFF.

V is TRBV24-1 and J is TRBJ2-3; unclear D gene. Germline CDR1 and CDR2: KGHDR and SFDVKD. CDR3 length: 14 residues. Trimming removed 11 bases at V and 2 bases at J, with 16 bases between. The CDR3, as DNA: TGTGCCATTTCCCCGGCGGCATCCACAGATACGCAGTATTTT. Its protein is CAISPAASTDTQYF.

V and J are TRBV4-1 and TRBJ2-7; D remains unclear. The germline V and J ends were trimmed by 1 base and 1 base, with 11 bases remaining between them. This CDR3 has 15 residues. Per germline, CDR1 MGHRA and CDR2 YSYEKL. CDR3 sequence: CASSQVLVESYEQYF. In DNA, the CDR3 is TGCGCCAGCAGCCAAGTACTGGTCGAATCCTACGAGCAGTACTTC.

The rearrangement uses TRBV24-1 and TRBJ2-2, with 14 positions matching TRBD2. In germline, CDR1 is KGHDR, CDR2 SFDVKD. With 3 bases clipped from V and 1 base from J, the junction kept 6 bases outside the gene matches. CDR3 size: 19 residues. CDR3 in amino acids: CATSDPGTSGGLNTGELFF. CDR3 nucleotides: TGTGCCACCAGTGATCCGGGGACTAGCGGGGGCCTGAACACCGGGGAGCTGTTTTTT.

This clone showed up just once. This sequence joins TRBV2 and TRBJ1-1; possibly TRBD1 for D (6 bases). Germline V CDR1 and CDR2: SNHLY, FYNNEI. The CDR3 contains 13 residues. V dropped 4 bases and J dropped 10 bases, with 16 bases sitting between them. The CDR3 is CASSAQGFGGAFF. The CDR3 DNA reads TGTGCCAGCAGTGCCCAGGGGTTCGGAGGAGCTTTCTTT.

The chain employs TRBV27 and TRBJ2-3, with 13 positions matching TRBD2. The germline V gene encodes CDR1 MNHEY and CDR2 SMNVEV (reference sequence). This CDR3 contains 18 residues. Trimming cost V 4 bases and J 7 bases; bases outside gene matches: 14. CDR3: CASSSSSGLAGAPYTQYF. CDR3 coding DNA: TGTGCCAGCAGTTCCTCCTCCGGACTAGCGGGAGCCCCCTATACGCAGTATTTT.

The chain joins TRBV20-1 to TRBJ2-5, with 10 bases lining up with TRBD1. Losses at the gene ends were 3 bases for V and 4 bases for J; bases not matched to a gene: 5. CDR1 is DFQATT, CDR2 SNEGSKA, per germline (reference sequence). The CDR3 is 14 residues long. The CDR3 here is CSASGDRGRETQYF. CDR3 nucleotide sequence: TGCAGTGCTAGTGGGGACAGGGGTCGAGAGACCCAGTACTTC.

The CDR3 bases are TGTGCCACCAGTGATTTAGGGAGCGGGACCGGGGAGCTGTTTTTT. Its protein is CATSDLGSGTGELFF. J is TRBJ2-2 and V is TRBV24-1; the D gene is possibly TRBD2 (6 bases). This CDR3 region has 15 residues. Germline V lookup: CDR1 KGHDR, CDR2 SFDVKD. Trimming shortened V by 1 base and J by 5 bases, and 10 bases separated the two germline ends.

This chain connects TRBV19 to TRBJ1-1, with 7 bases fitting TRBD1. The V segment lost 6 bases and the J segment 5 bases; nucleotides outside the gene matches: 12. The CDR3 has 15 residues. Germline values: CDR1 LNHDA, CDR2 SQIVND (reference sequence). CDR3 sequence: CASRPRDRERTEAFF. The CDR3 DNA sequence: TGTGCCAGTAGACCAAGGGACAGAGAGCGGACTGAAGCTTTCTTT.

This rearrangement joins TRBV5-1 to TRBJ2-1; a weak D match, TRBD1 (6 bases). Looked up from germline, CDR1 is SGHRS and CDR2 is YFSETQ. The CDR3 covers 16 residues. The V end was cut by 0 bases, the J end by 1 base, with 11 bases between. The CDR3 sequence is CASSLVGGASYNEQFF. Written as DNA, the CDR3 is TGCGCCAGCAGCTTGGTTGGGGGCGCGTCCTACAATGAGCAGTTCTTC.

The J gene is TRBJ1-4, the V gene TRBV12-5; D is uncertain. Trimming took off 1 base at V and 7 bases at J, with 19 bases between the two ends. Germline V lookup: CDR1 LGHNT, CDR2 FRNRAP. The CDR3 has 17 residues. CDR3 loop: CASGLGLAGVPSEKLFF. The CDR3, as DNA: TGTGCTAGTGGTTTGGGTCTGGCAGGCGTCCCGAGTGAAAAACTGTTTTTT.

The chain is built from TRBV28 and TRBJ1-5; TRBD1 aligns across 7 bases. Looked up from germline, CDR1 is MDHEN and CDR2 is SYDVKM. The V segment lost 5 bases and the J segment 6 bases; nucleotides outside the gene matches: 13. This CDR3 has 16 amino acids. The CDR3 here is CASSTPDGTVSQPQHF. DNA of the CDR3: TGTGCCAGCAGTACACCGGACGGGACAGTGTCTCAGCCCCAGCATTTT.